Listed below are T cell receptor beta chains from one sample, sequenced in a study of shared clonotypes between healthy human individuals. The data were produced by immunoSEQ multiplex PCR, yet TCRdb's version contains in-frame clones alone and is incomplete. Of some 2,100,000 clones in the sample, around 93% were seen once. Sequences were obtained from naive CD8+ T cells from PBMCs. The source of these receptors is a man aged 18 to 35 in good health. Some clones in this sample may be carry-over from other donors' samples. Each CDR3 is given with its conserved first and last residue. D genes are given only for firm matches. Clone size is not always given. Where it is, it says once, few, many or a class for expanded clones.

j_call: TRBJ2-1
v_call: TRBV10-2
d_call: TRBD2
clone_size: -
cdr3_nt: TGCGCCAGCACTACGGGAGGGAGCTCCTACAATGAGCAGTTCTTC
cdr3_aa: CASTTGGSSYNEQFF

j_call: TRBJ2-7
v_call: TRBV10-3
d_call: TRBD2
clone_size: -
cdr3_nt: TGTGCCATCAGGACTAGCGGACACGAGCAGTACTTC
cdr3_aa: CAIRTSGHEQYF

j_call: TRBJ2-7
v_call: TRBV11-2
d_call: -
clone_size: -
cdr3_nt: TGTGCCAGCAGCTTAGATCGTCTGCACGGATACGAGCAGTACTTC
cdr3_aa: CASSLDRLHGYEQYF

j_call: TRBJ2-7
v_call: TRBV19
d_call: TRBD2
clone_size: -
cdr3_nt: TGTGCCAGTAGTATAAGGACTAGCGGGACCATCTCCTACGAGCAGTACTTC
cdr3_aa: CASSIRTSGTISYEQYF

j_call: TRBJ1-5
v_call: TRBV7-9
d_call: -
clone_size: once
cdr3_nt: TGTGCCAGCAGCCCGGACGGGGGATATCAGCCCCAGCATTTT
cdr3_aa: CASSPDGGYQPQHF

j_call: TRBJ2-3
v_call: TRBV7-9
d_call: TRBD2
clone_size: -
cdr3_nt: TGTGCCAGCAGCTCGGGGCCCGTCGGCGCGGGAGGCACAGATACGCAGTATTTT
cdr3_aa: CASSSGPVGAGGTDTQYF

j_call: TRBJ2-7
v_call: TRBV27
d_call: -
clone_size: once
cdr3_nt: TGTGCCAGCGCCGAACGACCGGGAAGGGCTTACGAGCAGTACTTC
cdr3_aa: CASAERPGRAYEQYF

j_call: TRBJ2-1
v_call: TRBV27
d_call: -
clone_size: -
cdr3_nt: TGTGCCAGCAGCCCCCTTTGGTACAATGAGCAGTTCTTC
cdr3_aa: CASSPLWYNEQFF

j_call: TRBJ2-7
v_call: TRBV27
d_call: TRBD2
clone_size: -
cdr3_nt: TGTGCCAGCAGTTTGGTGGGGACTACCACCGCGGAGCAGTACTTC
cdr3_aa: CASSLVGTTTAEQYF

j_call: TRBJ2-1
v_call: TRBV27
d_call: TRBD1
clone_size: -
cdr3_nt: TGTGCCAGCAGTCTAGCCCCACCGGGACAGGGGGCTTTAACGGTCCACAATGAGCAGTTCTTC
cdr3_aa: CASSLAPPGQGALTVHNEQFF

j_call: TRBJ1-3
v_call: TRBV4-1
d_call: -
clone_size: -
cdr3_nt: TGCGCCAGCAGCCAAGAACAAACAGCGAGCTCTGGAAACACCATATATTTT
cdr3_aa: CASSQEQTASSGNTIYF

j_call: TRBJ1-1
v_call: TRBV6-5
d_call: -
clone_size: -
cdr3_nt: TGTGCCAGCAGTGAGCTGGCTTTCTTT
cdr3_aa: CASSELAFF

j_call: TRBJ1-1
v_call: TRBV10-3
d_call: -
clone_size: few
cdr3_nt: TGTGCCATCAGTGGGACACTGAACACTGAAGCTTTCTTT
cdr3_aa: CAISGTLNTEAFF

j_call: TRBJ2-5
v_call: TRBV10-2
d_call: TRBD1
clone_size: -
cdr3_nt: TGCGCCAGCAGTAAGACAGGGTGGTTCGAGACCCAGTACTTC
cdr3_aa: CASSKTGWFETQYF

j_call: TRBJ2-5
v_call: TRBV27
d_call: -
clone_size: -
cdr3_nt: TGTGCCAGCGGGCGCCGAAGGGAGACCCAGTACTTC
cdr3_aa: CASGRRRETQYF

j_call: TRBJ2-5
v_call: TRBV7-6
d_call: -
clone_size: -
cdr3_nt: TGTGCCAGCAGCTTAGCAAGGGGCTCACAAGAGACCCAGTACTTC
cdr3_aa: CASSLARGSQETQYF

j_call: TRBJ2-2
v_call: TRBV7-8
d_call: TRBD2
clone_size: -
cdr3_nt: TGTGCCAGCAGCTTACGAGCGGGAACTGAAGCCGGGGAGCTGTTTTTT
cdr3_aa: CASSLRAGTEAGELFF

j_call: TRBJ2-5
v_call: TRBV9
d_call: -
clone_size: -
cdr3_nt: TGTGCCAGCAGCGTAGACTCACAAGAGACCCAGTACTTC
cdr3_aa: CASSVDSQETQYF

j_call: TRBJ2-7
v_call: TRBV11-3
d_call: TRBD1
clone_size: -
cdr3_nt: TGTGCCAGCAGCCTACTGACAGGGAAGGGGTACGAGCAGTACTTC
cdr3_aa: CASSLLTGKGYEQYF

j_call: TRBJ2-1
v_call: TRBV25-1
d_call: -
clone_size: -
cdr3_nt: TGTGCCAGCAGTGAAGGCCCCCCCCTCAATGAGCAGTTCTTC
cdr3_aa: CASSEGPPLNEQFF

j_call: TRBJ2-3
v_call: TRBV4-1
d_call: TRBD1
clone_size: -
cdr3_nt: TGCGCCAGCAGCCAAGAGAAGGACAGGGAGTTGTCAGATACGCAGTATTTT
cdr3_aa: CASSQEKDRELSDTQYF

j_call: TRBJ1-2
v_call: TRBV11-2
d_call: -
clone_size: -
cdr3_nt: TGTGCCAGCAGCTTGGACCGAGCAGACGGCTACACCTTC
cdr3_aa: CASSLDRADGYTF